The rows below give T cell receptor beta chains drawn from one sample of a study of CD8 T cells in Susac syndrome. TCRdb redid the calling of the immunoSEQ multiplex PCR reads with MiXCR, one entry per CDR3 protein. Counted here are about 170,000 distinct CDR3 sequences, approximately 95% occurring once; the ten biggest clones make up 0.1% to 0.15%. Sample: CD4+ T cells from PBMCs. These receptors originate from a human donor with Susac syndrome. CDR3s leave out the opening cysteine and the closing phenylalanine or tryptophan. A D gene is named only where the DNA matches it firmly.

CDR3aa: ASSSIGTVQETQY
v_gene: TRBV7-6
d_gene: TRBD1
j_gene: TRBJ2-5

CDR3aa: ASSPGQVQETQY
v_gene: TRBV18
d_gene: -
j_gene: TRBJ2-5

CDR3aa: ASSQSVYNEQF
v_gene: TRBV3-1
d_gene: -
j_gene: TRBJ2-1

CDR3aa: ASSLWPETQY
v_gene: TRBV13
d_gene: -
j_gene: TRBJ2-5

CDR3aa: ASSLASGLGAGNNEQF
v_gene: TRBV27
d_gene: TRBD2
j_gene: TRBJ2-1

CDR3aa: ASSQGASMY
v_gene: TRBV3-1
d_gene: -
j_gene: TRBJ2-7

CDR3aa: ASSVVVGGQETQY
v_gene: TRBV9
d_gene: -
j_gene: TRBJ2-5

CDR3aa: ASSLKDRGGYT
v_gene: TRBV7-6
d_gene: TRBD1
j_gene: TRBJ1-2

CDR3aa: ATSRDKIADIQY
v_gene: TRBV15
d_gene: -
j_gene: TRBJ2-4

CDR3aa: ASRQTESEKLF
v_gene: TRBV27
d_gene: -
j_gene: TRBJ1-4

CDR3aa: ASSRPGRGFRDTQY
v_gene: TRBV7-2
d_gene: -
j_gene: TRBJ2-3

CDR3aa: ASSLTEANYGYT
v_gene: TRBV27
d_gene: -
j_gene: TRBJ1-2

CDR3aa: AWSVTGYTEAF
v_gene: TRBV30
d_gene: -
j_gene: TRBJ1-1

CDR3aa: ATSRDRQLNQPQH
v_gene: TRBV15
d_gene: -
j_gene: TRBJ1-5

CDR3aa: AWSRTGSTDTQY
v_gene: TRBV30
d_gene: TRBD1
j_gene: TRBJ2-3

CDR3aa: ASSPTPQSGEKLF
v_gene: TRBV7-2
d_gene: -
j_gene: TRBJ1-4

CDR3aa: ATRTGINSPLH
v_gene: TRBV12-3/TRBV12-4
d_gene: TRBD1
j_gene: TRBJ1-6

CDR3aa: ASSQRAGTGYGYT
v_gene: TRBV5-4
d_gene: -
j_gene: TRBJ1-2

CDR3aa: AWSGDEQY
v_gene: TRBV30
d_gene: -
j_gene: TRBJ2-7

CDR3aa: ASSLGQGAAYGYT
v_gene: TRBV7-3
d_gene: TRBD1
j_gene: TRBJ1-2

CDR3aa: ASGWGASEQY
v_gene: TRBV28
d_gene: -
j_gene: TRBJ2-7

CDR3aa: ASSLTGTGGSGQPQH
v_gene: TRBV19
d_gene: TRBD1
j_gene: TRBJ1-5

CDR3aa: ASSRTNSVGRRGELF
v_gene: TRBV7-2
d_gene: -
j_gene: TRBJ2-2

CDR3aa: AWSAGTGAVVGYT
v_gene: TRBV30
d_gene: -
j_gene: TRBJ1-2

CDR3aa: SVRDVNQPQH
v_gene: TRBV29-1
d_gene: -
j_gene: TRBJ1-5

CDR3aa: ASSRPTQNTGGDGYT
v_gene: TRBV11-1
d_gene: TRBD1
j_gene: TRBJ1-2

CDR3aa: ASSVLGGHEQY
v_gene: TRBV21-1
d_gene: -
j_gene: TRBJ2-7

CDR3aa: ASSEMVNEQF
v_gene: TRBV2
d_gene: -
j_gene: TRBJ2-1

CDR3aa: ASSPAEETQY
v_gene: TRBV9
d_gene: -
j_gene: TRBJ2-5

CDR3aa: ASSLVREAEAF
v_gene: TRBV5-1
d_gene: -
j_gene: TRBJ1-1